This entry lists 16 T cell receptor beta chains sequenced from one sample in a study of PD-1 blockade in mismatch repair-deficient tumors. Produced via immunoSEQ multiplex PCR; TCRdb's table is partial and in-frame only. This table has around 100,000 clones, about 74% appearing once. This sample comprised peripheral blood, obtained approximately 64 weeks after starting pembrolizumab. The origin of the receptors is an adult with mismatch repair-deficient cancer.

V is TRBV7-2 and J is TRBJ2-1; D tentatively reads TRBD1 or TRBD2 (5 bases each). V shed 5 bases and J shed 6 bases, with 11 bases lying between them. This CDR3 region has 13 residues. Germline CDR1 reads SGHTA; CDR2 reads FQGNSA. The CDR3 region has the DNA TGTGCCAGCAGCCCTGTGGGGACCAATGAGCAGTTCTTC. Translated, it gives CASSPVGTNEQFF.

The chain links TRBV10-3 to TRBJ2-7; TRBD1 is a possible D gene (6 bases). The CDR3 runs to 13 residues. Between the trimmed V and J ends, which lost 3 bases and 2 bases, there was a span of 8 bases. Germline V lookup: CDR1 ENHRY, CDR2 SYGVKD. This chain's CDR3 is CAISEGQTYEQYF. The CDR3 region has the DNA TGTGCCATCAGTGAAGGACAGACCTACGAGCAGTACTTC.

This chain joins TRBV11-3 and TRBJ2-1, with D perhaps TRBD2 (5 bases). Trimming took off 2 bases at V and 10 bases at J, with 6 bases between the two ends. The CDR3 is 11 amino acids. Germline V CDR1 and CDR2: SGHNT, YENEEA. The CDR3 sequence is CASSLRGEQFF. CDR3 DNA sequence: TGTGCCAGCAGCTTAAGAGGGGAGCAGTTCTTC.

This clone has only a few counts. The genes are TRBV5-6 and TRBJ2-3; D not certain. This CDR3 is 13 amino acids long. V lost 0 bases, J lost 4 bases, and 6 bases lay in between. Germline V CDR1 and CDR2: SGHDT, YYEEEE. The CDR3 protein is CASSLDYSDTQYF. The CDR3 nucleotides read TGTGCCAGCAGCTTGGACTATTCAGATACGCAGTATTTT.

V usage is TRBV7-3 and J usage is TRBJ2-1; the D gene is possibly TRBD2 (6 bases). V gave up 3 bases and J gave up 7 bases, with 10 bases separating them. Germline V gene data show CDR1 as SGHTA and CDR2 as FQGTGA. CDR3 size: 13 residues. The CDR3 bases are TGTGCCAGCAGCTTCGGGGGAAGAAATGAGCAGTTCTTC. It translates to CASSFGGRNEQFF.

This chain links TRBV5-1 with TRBJ2-2, with D possibly called TRBD1 or TRBD2 (5 bases each). Germline assignment: CDR1 SGHRS and CDR2 YFSETQ. The CDR3 runs 16 residues. With 2 bases removed from V and 2 bases from J, the gap between germline ends came to 13 bases. The CDR3 here is CASSFTGTKNTGELFF. The CDR3 DNA is TGCGCCAGCAGCTTCACCGGGACCAAAAACACCGGGGAGCTGTTTTTT. The full variable domain, its missing parts supplied by reference TRBV5-1 and TRBJ2-2, is KAGVTQTPRYLIKTRGQQVTLSCSPISGHRSVSWYQQTPGQGLQFLFEYFSETQRNKGNFPGRFSGRQFSNSRSEMNVSTLELGDSALYLCASSFTGTKNTGELFFGEGSRLTVL.

The rearrangement joins TRBV29-1 to TRBJ1-1; D is ambiguous. The V gene's germline CDR1 is SQVTM and CDR2 ANQGSEA. V lost 2 bases and J lost 5, with 9 bases in between. This CDR3 is 12 amino acids long. CDR3 coding DNA: TGCAGCGTTGAACGCAGTGGTACTGAAGCTTTCTTT. Translated, it gives CSVERSGTEAFF.

The V gene is TRBV11-1, the J gene TRBJ2-2; TRBD1 might be the D (6 bases). Germline CDR1 reads SGHAT; CDR2 reads FQDESV (reference sequence). The V gene lost 6 bases and the J gene lost 3 bases, with 11 bases spanning the gap. The CDR3 covers 14 residues. The CDR3 here is CASRLQGDTGELFF. The CDR3 region has the DNA TGTGCCAGCAGATTACAGGGTGACACCGGGGAGCTGTTTTTT.

The chain uses TRBV5-1 and TRBJ2-5; possible D gene TRBD2, 7 bases. The CDR3 covers 15 residues. Looked up from germline, CDR1 is SGHRS and CDR2 is YFSETQ. V lost 1 base to trimming and J lost 5 bases, with 15 bases between them. The CDR3 DNA reads TGCGCCAGCAGCTTGATTGGGGGGGCTGGGGAGACCCAGTACTTC. Protein: CASSLIGGAGETQYF.

This clone was seen a single time. The rearrangement joins TRBV10-3 to TRBJ2-3; D is undetermined. Between the trimmed V and J ends, which lost 0 bases and 2 bases, there was a span of 0 bases. CDR3 length: 12 residues. CDR1 and CDR2 from the germline V gene are ENHRY and SYGVKD. The CDR3 region is CAISESTDTQYF. The CDR3 bases are TGTGCCATCAGTGAGTCCACAGATACGCAGTATTTT.

The genes are TRBV20-1 and TRBJ1-1; possible D gene TRBD1, 5 bases. In germline, CDR1 is DFQATT, CDR2 SNEGSKA (reference sequence). The CDR3 is made up of 11 amino acids. Trimming took 5 bases from V and 13 from J, leaving 17 bases between them. The CDR3 spells CSAPLGTVFFF. For the CDR3, the DNA is TGCAGTGCTCCGCTCGGGACCGTGTTTTTCTTT.

This clone was detected a few times. The V and J genes are TRBV6-6 and TRBJ2-7; a weak D match, TRBD2 (7 bases). The CDR3 covers 14 residues. Germline values: CDR1 MNHNY, CDR2 SVGAGI (reference sequence). The ends were cut back, 6 bases at V and 7 bases at J, with 19 bases in the middle. CDR3 protein: CASRPQGGDWEQYF. CDR3 coding DNA: TGTGCCAGCAGGCCCCAAGGGGGGGATTGGGAGCAGTACTTC.

In this sample, this clone turned up a few times. V is TRBV27 and J is TRBJ1-1; tentative D call: TRBD1 (5 bases). Germline V gene lookup returns CDR1 MNHEY and CDR2 SMNVEV (reference sequence). The CDR3 has 16 amino acids. Trimming took 6 bases from V and 0 from J, leaving 17 bases between them. The CDR3 nucleotides read TGTGCCAGCAGGTGGGGGGTTGGGAATATGAACACTGAAGCTTTCTTT. It translates to CASRWGVGNMNTEAFF.

Here the CDR3 reads CSVEVFGEPNQPQHF. The CDR3 DNA sequence: TGCAGCGTTGAAGTATTCGGAGAGCCAAATCAGCCCCAGCATTTT. V is TRBV29-1 and J is TRBJ1-5; D is undetermined. The germline CDR1 and CDR2 sequences are SQVTM and ANQGSEA. The V end lost 1 base, the J end lost 4 bases, and 14 bases lay between the germline ends. This CDR3 is built from 15 residues.

The CDR3 DNA reads TGTGCCAGCAGCCTAGCTACCGGCGGGGAGCTGTTTTTT. Amino acid sequence: CASSLATGGELFF. The rearrangement uses TRBV7-3 and TRBJ2-2; weak D call: TRBD2 (5 bases). Trimming removed 5 bases at V and 7 bases at J, with 11 bases between. The CDR3 has 13 amino acids. Germline loops: CDR1 SGHTA, CDR2 FQGTGA.

The chain combines TRBV9 with TRBJ1-5, with 8 positions matching TRBD1. With V trimmed by 2 bases and J by 4 bases, 2 bases remained unmatched. The germline CDR1 and CDR2 sequences are SGDLS and YYNGEE. The CDR3 totals 14 residues. The CDR3 here is CASSVTGGNQPQHF. In nucleotides, the CDR3 is TGTGCCAGCAGCGTCACAGGGGGTAATCAGCCCCAGCATTTT.